This T cell receptor beta chain appears in the sequencing data of a study of T cells after yellow fever vaccination. Points from the study as a whole: A weaker but faster secondary response was observed, peaking on day 5 versus 15.

Deletions cut 1 base from V and 7 bases from J, with 17 bases between. The CDR3 sequence is 16 residues long. Germline lookup yields CDR1 SEHNR and CDR2 FQNEAQ (reference sequence). This clonotype has ten or more counts. Its antigen remains unknown. From the 5' RACE reads, TCRdb called clonotypes with MiXCR, one entry per CDR3 protein. This table holds a few hundred thousand distinct CDR3 sequences, about 6.9% found once. The chain has TRBV7-9 and TRBJ1-5, with D possibly TRBD1 on 6 matching bases. The receptor was derived from a man younger than 30 who received the YFV17D yellow fever vaccine. Sequencing used PBMCs, obtained about 41 days after the first yellow fever vaccination. The CDR3 DNA sequence: TGTGCCAGCAGCTTAGAGGGCAGGGGAATTGGACAGCCCCAGCATTTT. Encoded protein: CASSLEGRGIGQPQHF.